This T cell receptor beta chain was recovered during a study of T-cell memory formation after mild COVID-19 (dated by TCRdb to about 2021). General notes on the study: TCR sequence clusters from the two donors were found to be largely donor specific. Two young, previously healthy adult volunteers made up the cohort, one male and one female. In a couple of donors, T-cell clones that expanded and contracted after mild COVID-19 were followed by sequencing TCRalpha and TCRbeta repertoires longitudinally. Study-wide findings and limitations: Contracting CD4+ clones were found mainly in CM and EM memory subsets, while CD8+ clones were enriched in EMRA. Balanced CD4/CD8 phenotypes were observed for clones contracting from day 15 to 85, whereas a bias towards CD4+ was observed for a second wave of clones expanding from day 15 to 37. SARS-CoV-2 specificity of the second-wave clones peaking on day 37 was not confirmed. Some responding clones were detected in pre-infection memory, which suggested that pre-existing cross-reactive memory T cells had joined the SARS-CoV-2 response. The study included only a couple of mild cases, and larger cohorts that include severe cases with pre-infection samples were judged to be necessary.

PBMCs were isolated by Ficoll-Paque density gradient centrifugation. The sample holds many counts of this clonotype. The antigen it binds to is not known. Nothing much larger sits one base from this clone, and base qualities are not available. The run used an Illumina NovaSeq 6000. TCRalpha and TCRbeta cDNA libraries were constructed by 5'RACE with constant-segment primers, with sample barcodes and unique molecular identifiers being introduced. RNA was extracted from every sample with Trizol reagent. Library amplification was performed in two PCR steps, and a second sample barcode and Illumina TruSeq adapters were introduced in the second step. The libraries were sequenced on an Illumina NovaSeq using 2 x 150 bp paired-end reads. The authors processed their data as follows. With migec v1.2.7, reads were demultiplexed and then collapsed into UMI-guided consensus sequences. Using mixcr v2.1.11, the UMI consensuses were aligned to TRA and TRB V and J templates and assembled into clonotypes. A clonotype was counted as expanded or contracted only if both edgeR and NoisET called the change significant, with noise models trained on biological replicates. For edgeR calls, a false discovery rate-adjusted p below 0.01 and a log2 fold-change threshold of 1 were applied. As an exploratory analysis of dynamics, max-normalized trajectories of the 1000 most abundant clonotypes were examined with PCA combined with hierarchical clustering. The CD4 or CD8 phenotype of responding clones was assigned using the separately sequenced CD4+ and CD8+ repertoires. The raw public reads went through TCRdb reprocessing: fastp at Q25, MiXCR clone calling, in-frame beta chains kept. Records with the same CDR3 protein are collapsed into one entry carrying the most frequent genes and DNA. The V and J calls here are based on TCRdb, not the publication. The sample table lists a few hundred thousand distinct CDR3 sequences, more than 15% of them with a count of one. More than 20% of the sample lies in the top ten.

The receptor's source is a man aged 18 to 30 who had mild COVID-19 (a few samples of this study predate the infection). The sample titles of this study are shuffled in the database, so cell type and time point are left out; the donor was told from shared clones. The sequenced sample consisted of PBMCs or a T cell subset sorted from them (not recorded which).

The CDR3 region: CASDRSGGETQYF. The DNA sequence reads TGCGCCAGCGACAGGAGCGGCGGAGAGACCCAGTACTTC. The chain is encoded by TRBV5-1 joined to TRBJ2-5; TRBD1 could be the D gene, as 6 bases match. The CDR3 starts with the cysteine, ends with the phenylalanine, and has 13 residues. Here the CDR3 DNA is all that survives: 39 bases in frame from base 1. At the junction V is shortened by 7 bases and J by 4 bases, with 14 bases in between. CDR1 and CDR2 were assigned from the germline V gene as SGHRS and YFSETQ. Here the CDR3 is joined to the reference TRBV5-1 and TRBJ2-5 genes, and the full variable domain is: KAGVTQTPRYLIKTRGQQVTLSCSPISGHRSVSWYQQTPGQGLQFLFEYFSETQRNKGNFPGRFSGRQFSNSRSEMNVSTLELGDSALYLCASDRSGGETQYFGPGTRLLVL.